The 21 T cell receptor beta chains below all came from one sample that was sequenced in a study of CD4 T cells in relation to SARS-CoV-2 and coronaviruses. CD4+ T cells from unexposed donors were obtained before the COVID-19 pandemic (2011-2018). Clones were sequenced by immunoSEQ multiplex PCR, and TCRdb holds only the in-frame ones, with some missing. Of about 64,000 clones listed, about 94% were seen once; the top ten hold roughly 0.14%. The source material was naive CD4+ T cells from PBMCs. The subset was: naive CD4+ T cells isolated by negative enrichment. Every receptor here comes from a human donor in good health.

The rearrangement uses TRBV24-1 and TRBJ2-1; D may match TRBD1 or TRBD2 (5 bases each). The germline V gene has CDR1 KGHDR and CDR2 SFDVKD. The CDR3 runs 15 residues. The germline V and J ends were trimmed by 2 bases and 10 bases, with 17 bases remaining between them. In DNA, the CDR3 is TGTGCCACCAGTGATTCGGGACCGCTGGGGCGCGAGCAGTTCTTC. Its protein product is CATSDSGPLGREQFF.

The chain recombines TRBV14 with TRBJ2-3; 7 positions match TRBD1. Germline assignment: CDR1 SGHDN and CDR2 FVKESK. The CDR3 is made up of 17 amino acids. Germline trimming cut 1 base from V and 2 bases from J; bases unmatched to any gene: 9. CDR3 DNA: TGTGCCAGCAGCCAAGTCCCGGGACAGCTCCTCACAGATACGCAGTATTTT. Translated: CASSQVPGQLLTDTQYF. The full variable domain, rest sourced from reference TRBV14 and TRBJ2-3, is EAGVTQFPSHSVIEKGQTVTLRCDPISGHDNLYWYRRVMGKEIKFLLHFVKESKQDESGMPNNRFLAERTGGTYSTLKVQPAELEDSGVYFCASSQVPGQLLTDTQYFGPGTRLTVL.

The chain is built from TRBV3-1 (or the pseudogene TRBV3-2) and TRBJ2-7, with 11 bases identical to TRBD2. This CDR3 spans 17 amino acids. Germline loops: CDR1 LGHDT, CDR2 YNNKEL (reference sequence). Germline trimming cut 1 base from V and 2 bases from J; bases unmatched to any gene: 7. The CDR3 spells CASSQVLLAGVAYEQYF. The CDR3 DNA is TGTGCCAGCAGCCAAGTACTACTAGCGGGAGTTGCCTACGAGCAGTACTTC.

This chain links TRBV27 with TRBJ1-1; 7 bases match TRBD1. Germline assignment: CDR1 MNHEY and CDR2 SMNVEV (reference sequence). The junction had 2 bases not matched to a gene; V was cut back by 3 bases and J by 1 base. CDR3 length equals 14 residues. CDR3 residues: CASSFDRANTEAFF. The CDR3 nucleotides are TGTGCCAGCAGTTTCGACAGGGCGAACACTGAAGCTTTCTTT.

The gene calls are TRBV6-1 and TRBJ1-1, with 8 bases matching TRBD1. This CDR3 is 13 amino acids long. The ends lost 3 bases at V and 3 bases at J; junction bases unmatched: 0. Germline V gene data show CDR1 as MNHNS and CDR2 as SASEGT. The CDR3 sequence: CASSEDRDTEAFF. CDR3 nucleotides: TGTGCCAGCAGTGAGGACAGGGACACTGAAGCTTTCTTT.

The V gene is TRBV5-1, the J gene TRBJ1-3, with D maybe TRBD1 (5 bases). V lost 3 bases and J lost 0, with 10 bases in between. The V gene's germline CDR1 is SGHRS and CDR2 YFSETQ. The CDR3 sequence is 15 residues long. As DNA, the CDR3 is TGCGCCAGCAGCTCCGACAGAGCCTCTGGAAACACCATATATTTT. Its protein product is CASSSDRASGNTIYF.

The chain joins TRBV6-5 to TRBJ1-1, with D possibly TRBD1 on 5 matching bases. The CDR3 is 14 residues long. Deletions cut 10 bases from V and 5 bases from J, with 20 bases between. CDR1 is MNHEY and CDR2 is SVGAGI in the germline V gene. The CDR3, as DNA: TGTGCCACCCAACGGGACGCCACGGTAACTGAAGCTTTCTTT. It yields the protein CATQRDATVTEAFF.

The chain has TRBV18 and TRBJ2-1, with D unclear. Germline CDR1 KGHSH, CDR2 LQKENI. The CDR3 is 13 amino acids. The V gene lost 5 bases and the J gene lost 2 bases, with 7 bases spanning the gap. The CDR3 loop is CASSVEAYNEQFF. The CDR3, as DNA: TGTGCCAGCTCAGTTGAAGCCTACAATGAGCAGTTCTTC. Full variable domain (outside the CDR3, taken from reference TRBV18 and TRBJ2-1): NAGVMQNPRHLVRRRGQEARLRCSPMKGHSHVYWYRQLPEEGLKFMVYLQKENIIDESGMPKERFSAEFPKEGPSILRIQQVVRGDSAAYFCASSVEAYNEQFFGPGTRLTVL.

The rearrangement joins TRBV11-2 to TRBJ2-1; 8 nucleotides agree with TRBD2. The CDR3 contains 17 residues. Germline CDR1 SGHAT, CDR2 FQNNGV. V lost 2 bases to trimming and J lost 8 bases; unmatched junction nucleotides: 14. CDR3 protein: CASSLRESGSSFDEQFF. The CDR3 DNA reads as TGTGCCAGCAGCTTACGGGAAAGCGGGAGTTCCTTCGATGAGCAGTTCTTC.

This clone was counted a single time. J is TRBJ2-7 and V is TRBV7-8; no firm D call. Trimming shortened V by 2 bases and J by 0 bases, and 8 bases separated the two germline ends. CDR3 length: 14 amino acids. The V gene's germline CDR1 is SGHVS and CDR2 FQNEAQ. The CDR3: CASSLLRGSYEQYF. CDR3 nucleotides: TGTGCCAGCAGCTTATTACGAGGCTCCTACGAGCAGTACTTC.

CDR3 sequence reads: CASRVRDSPYNEQFF. The DNA of the CDR3 is TGTGCCAGTAGGGTCCGGGACAGCCCCTACAATGAGCAGTTCTTC. The chain employs TRBV2 and TRBJ2-1; 7 bases align to TRBD1. Germline V lookup: CDR1 SNHLY, CDR2 FYNNEI. The CDR3 runs to 15 residues. After removal of 9 bases from V and 2 bases from J, the junction contained 10 bases not matched to a gene.

This clone has a single count. The chain joins TRBV19 to TRBJ1-2; 7 bases align to TRBD1. The CDR3 spans 14 residues. V trimming: 4 bases; J trimming: 4 bases; junction bases outside the gene matches: 6. Germline lookup yields CDR1 LNHDA and CDR2 SQIVND (reference sequence). CDR3 amino acids: CASSKGGGGYGYTF. CDR3 nucleotides: TGTGCCAGTAGTAAAGGGGGCGGCGGCTATGGCTACACCTTC.

This clone was found once. The J gene is TRBJ1-1, the V gene TRBV29-1; D perhaps matches TRBD1 (5 bases). Germline V gene data show CDR1 as SQVTM and CDR2 as ANQGSEA. V gave up 4 bases and J gave up 5 bases, with 17 bases separating them. The CDR3 loop spans 14 amino acids. In nucleotides, the CDR3 is TGCAGCGTTGGTGGGGAGGGGCTTTGGACTGAAGCTTTCTTT. Encoded protein: CSVGGEGLWTEAFF.

The chain links TRBV12-2 to TRBJ2-7. TRBV12-2 is termed a pseudogene. The CDR3 covers 14 residues. CDR3 DNA sequence: TGTGCAAGTCGCTTGAACCCGTGGGCCTACGAGCAGTACTTC. This gives the protein CASRLNPWAYEQYF.

This rearrangement joins TRBV27 to TRBJ1-4, with 10 positions matching TRBD1. V was pared by 5 bases and J by 5 bases, with 11 bases of the junction left unmatched. This CDR3 is 17 amino acids long. Germline assignment: CDR1 MNHEY and CDR2 SMNVEV (reference sequence). The CDR3 sequence is CASSQHGTGVRNEKLFF. CDR3 bases: TGTGCCAGCAGTCAACACGGGACAGGGGTCCGAAATGAAAAACTGTTTTTT.

The V and J genes are TRBV28 and TRBJ1-3, with D uncertain. Deletions cut 1 base from V and 4 bases from J, with 8 bases between. CDR3 length: 14 amino acids. CDR1 MDHEN and CDR2 SYDVKM come from the germline V gene. CDR3: CASSLSRWGNTIYF. The CDR3 DNA reads TGTGCCAGCAGTTTATCCCGGTGGGGAAACACCATATATTTT.

The chain combines TRBV4-2 with TRBJ2-2, with 13 bases that match TRBD2. J gave up 5 bases and V 3 bases, and 3 bases lay outside the gene matches. Germline V gene data show CDR1 as LGHNA and CDR2 as YNFKEQ. CDR3 length: 16 residues. The CDR3 DNA follows: TGTGCCAGCAGCCAGGGACTAGCGGGAAAAACCGGGGAGCTGTTTTTT. Translation: CASSQGLAGKTGELFF.

This sequence joins TRBV18 and TRBJ2-7; 10 bases align to TRBD1. The J segment lost 1 base and the V segment lost 5 bases, leaving 14 bases of the junction unmatched. The CDR3 contains 18 residues. The germline V gene has CDR1 KGHSH and CDR2 LQKENI. The CDR3, as DNA: TGTGCCAGCTCATTCGACAGGGGGCTAATAGCAGCGTCCTACGAGCAGTACTTC. This codes for CASSFDRGLIAASYEQYF.

The rearrangement joins TRBV30 to TRBJ2-5, with 7 positions matching TRBD1. The V and J ends lost 2 bases and 4 bases, in that order; junction bases with no gene match: 13. The V gene's germline CDR1 is GTSNPN and CDR2 SVGIG (reference sequence). The CDR3 length is 16 residues. CDR3 in amino acids: CAWSNGQVALAETQYF. The CDR3 bases are TGTGCCTGGAGTAACGGACAGGTCGCCCTGGCAGAGACCCAGTACTTC.

The gene calls are TRBV7-9 and TRBJ2-2; D perhaps matches TRBD1 (5 bases). Germline assignment: CDR1 SEHNR and CDR2 FQNEAQ (reference sequence). The CDR3 consists of 15 residues. V was cut by 5 bases and J by 7 bases, with 17 bases left in between. As DNA, the CDR3 is TGTGCCAGCAGCAGTTTAGGCAGGGTCAGCGGGGAGCTGTTTTTT. Translating it yields CASSSLGRVSGELFF. The full variable domain, with the rest looked up from reference TRBV7-9 and TRBJ2-2, is DTGVSQNPRHKITKRGQNVTFRCDPISEHNRLYWYRQTLGQGPEFLTYFQNEAQLEKSRLLSDRFSAERPKGSFSTLEIQRTEQGDSAMYLCASSSLGRVSGELFFGEGSRLTVL.

The V and J genes are TRBV28 and TRBJ1-4, with TRBD1 matching over 7 bases. Germline CDR1 and CDR2: MDHEN and SYDVKM. V trimming: 5 bases; J trimming: 7 bases; junction bases outside the gene matches: 10. CDR3 length: 15 amino acids. CDR3 nucleotide sequence: TGTGCCAGCAGTCCCGCCGGGACAGCTCCTGAAAAACTGTTTTTT. The encoded protein is CASSPAGTAPEKLFF.